The clone carrying this T cell receptor beta chain was detected only once. These data are taken from a study of blood T cell repertoires in COVID-19. This study enrolled people aged roughly 18 to 100 from roughly 22 US geographic areas. Assignment of participants to cohorts was predicated upon participant-reported clinical history. In the source study's methods: It was from reference gene primer amplification that nucleated cell counts were estimated. Measured with immunoSEQ multiplex PCR; TCRdb has only the in-frame clones, and not every one. Clonal size and the V and J genes are those of that table, whereas D and trimming came from the DNA. The sample carries about 210,000 clones, 80% to 90% recorded once. Germline V gene lookup returns CDR1 KGHSH and CDR2 LQKENI. CDR3 length equals 18 residues. Trimming removed 7 bases from V and 6 bases from J; junction bases left unmatched: 19.

The sample taken for sequencing was PBMCs or T cells enriched from blood (not recorded which). This rearrangement joins TRBV18 to TRBJ2-2, with 8 bases aligning to TRBD2. This receptor was identified in a man aged 18 to 29 with acute COVID-19. CDR3: CASLLGLAGTKGPGELFF. The CDR3 nucleotides are TGTGCCAGCTTGCTCGGTTTAGCGGGAACGAAGGGACCCGGGGAGCTGTTTTTT.